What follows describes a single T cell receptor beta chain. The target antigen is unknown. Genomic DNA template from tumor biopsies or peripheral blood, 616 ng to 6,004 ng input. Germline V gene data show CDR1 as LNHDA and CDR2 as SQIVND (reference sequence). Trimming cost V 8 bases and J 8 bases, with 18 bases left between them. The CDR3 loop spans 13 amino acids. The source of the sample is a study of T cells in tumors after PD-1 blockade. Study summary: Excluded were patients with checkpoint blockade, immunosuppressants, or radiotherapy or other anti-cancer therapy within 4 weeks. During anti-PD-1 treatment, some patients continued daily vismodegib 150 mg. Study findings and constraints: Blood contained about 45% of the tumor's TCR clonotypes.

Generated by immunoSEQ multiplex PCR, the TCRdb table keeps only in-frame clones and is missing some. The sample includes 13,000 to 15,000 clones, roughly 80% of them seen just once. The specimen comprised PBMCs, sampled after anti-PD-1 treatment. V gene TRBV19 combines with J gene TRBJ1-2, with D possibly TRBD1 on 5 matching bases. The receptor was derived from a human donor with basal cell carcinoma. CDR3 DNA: TGTGCCAGTGGTTTACGGGCGGGGGAAGGCTACACCTTC. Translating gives CASGLRAGEGYTF.